Following are 10 T cell receptor beta chains from one sample sequenced in a study of blood T cell repertoires in COVID-19. Produced via immunoSEQ multiplex PCR; TCRdb's table is partial and in-frame only. This sample yields 300,000 to 500,000 clones, of which over 75% are seen a single time; 0.9% to 1% belongs to the top ten. Material: PBMCs or T cells enriched from blood (not recorded which). Every receptor here comes from a woman aged 30 to 39 with acute COVID-19.

J is TRBJ2-7 and V is TRBV20-1; D is undetermined. In germline, CDR1 is DFQATT, CDR2 SNEGSKA (reference sequence). V shed 6 bases and J shed 5 bases, with 11 bases lying between them. The CDR3 has 11 residues. In DNA form, the CDR3 reads TGCAGTGCACGCTCCCGAGACGAGCAGTACTTC. Protein: CSARSRDEQYF.

V and J are TRBV10-2 and TRBJ1-5, with D maybe TRBD1 (5 bases). Per the germline V gene, CDR1 is WSHSY and CDR2 is SAAADI. The CDR3 totals 13 residues. The germline V and J ends were trimmed by 0 bases and 9 bases, with 9 bases remaining between them. The DNA of the CDR3 is TGCGCCAGCAGTGAGTCGCAGGGAACGCCCCAGCATTTT. Protein product: CASSESQGTPQHF.

The rearrangement uses TRBV10-3 and TRBJ1-1, with TRBD1 as a possible D gene (6 bases). The CDR3 loop spans 16 amino acids. V was clipped by 2 bases and J by 1 base, with 14 bases between them. Germline assignment: CDR1 ENHRY and CDR2 SYGVKD. Written as DNA, the CDR3 is TGTGCCATCAGTGAGAGTCTACAGGGCGAGAACACTGAAGCTTTCTTT. Translating it yields CAISESLQGENTEAFF.

This clone showed up just a few times. The chain employs TRBV6-4 and TRBJ2-2; D is uncertain. V dropped 2 bases and J dropped 7 bases, with 11 bases sitting between them. CDR1 MRHNA and CDR2 SNTAGT come from the germline V gene. The CDR3 sequence is 14 residues long. The CDR3 is CASSDGAAGGELFF. The CDR3 DNA sequence: TGTGCCAGCAGTGACGGCGCGGCCGGCGGGGAGCTGTTTTTT.

This rearrangement joins TRBV27 to TRBJ2-7, with TRBD1 matching over 8 bases. The germline V gene has CDR1 MNHEY and CDR2 SMNVEV (reference sequence). Trimming at V came to 5 bases and at J to 1 base, leaving 7 bases not matched to a gene. CDR3 length: 15 residues. CDR3 sequence: CASSRDRGFSYEQYF. In DNA, the CDR3 is TGTGCCAGCAGTCGCGACAGGGGTTTTTCCTACGAGCAGTACTTC.

The chain couples TRBV5-1 to TRBJ2-3; D gene unclear. Trimming shortened V by 5 bases and J by 2 bases, and 9 bases separated the two germline ends. Germline V gene lookup returns CDR1 SGHRS and CDR2 YFSETQ. The CDR3 totals 13 residues. CDR3 loop: CASRRLLTDTQYF. The DNA of the CDR3 is TGCGCCAGCAGAAGACTCCTCACAGATACGCAGTATTTT. The whole variable domain, remainder taken from reference TRBV5-1 and TRBJ2-3, is KAGVTQTPRYLIKTRGQQVTLSCSPISGHRSVSWYQQTPGQGLQFLFEYFSETQRNKGNFPGRFSGRQFSNSRSEMNVSTLELGDSALYLCASRRLLTDTQYFGPGTRLTVL.

The chain carries TRBV30 and TRBJ1-1; 7 nucleotides line up with TRBD1. The germline V gene encodes CDR1 GTSNPN and CDR2 SVGIG (reference sequence). The CDR3 extends over 14 amino acids. J lost 4 bases, V lost 4 bases, and 9 bases had no gene match. The CDR3: CAWTRGDSSTEAFF. CDR3 bases: TGTGCCTGGACCAGAGGGGACAGCTCCACTGAAGCTTTCTTT.

On this clone itself: Other DNA sequences of this sample code for an identical CDR3. This rearrangement joins TRBV5-1 to TRBJ1-4; D is perhaps TRBD1 (5 bases). The germline V gene encodes CDR1 SGHRS and CDR2 YFSETQ. Trimming pared 0 bases from V and 5 bases from J, leaving 11 bases between. The CDR3 runs 15 residues. The chain's CDR3 is CASSLGDRQNEKLFF. The CDR3 coding sequence is TGCGCCAGCAGCTTGGGGGATAGACAGAATGAAAAACTGTTTTTT.

A few counts support this clone. This rearrangement joins TRBV2 to TRBJ1-5; a possible D gene is TRBD1 (6 bases). Germline V gene data show CDR1 as SNHLY and CDR2 as FYNNEI. V lost 4 bases and J 5 bases, leaving 12 bases between the germline ends. This CDR3 spans 14 amino acids. CDR3 in DNA: TGTGCCAGCAGTGGGGCAGGGGCCCATCAGCCCCAGCATTTT. Protein product: CASSGAGAHQPQHF.

CDR3 region: CASSYYGLVNEQYF. In DNA form, the CDR3 reads TGTGCCAGCAGTTACTACGGGTTAGTCAACGAGCAGTACTTC. The chain couples TRBV6-5 to TRBJ2-7; unclear D gene. Trimming took 1 base from V and 5 from J, leaving 12 bases between them. Per the germline V gene, CDR1 is MNHEY and CDR2 is SVGAGI. The CDR3 runs 14 residues.